The clone carrying this T cell receptor beta chain was observed at least ten times. The target antigen is unknown. These data belong to a study of CD8 T cells in ankylosing spondylitis. One entry per CDR3 protein, called by TCRdb with MiXCR from the 5' RACE reads. The sample has 90,000 to 100,000 distinct CDR3 sequences; about 7.7% are singletons. Points from the study as a whole: Past studies reported some motif variants in reactive arthritis synovial fluid and blood.

Germline V gene data show CDR1 as DFQATT and CDR2 as SNEGSKA (reference sequence). The J segment lost 0 bases and the V segment lost 7 bases, leaving 9 bases of the junction unmatched. CDR3 size: 14 residues. The sequenced sample was blood, either unsorted or a sorted T cell fraction (not recorded which). This TCR came from a male donor with ankylosing spondylitis or in good health (not recorded which). J is TRBJ2-7 and V is TRBV20-1, with 7 bases that match TRBD2. As DNA, the CDR3 is TGCAGTGGGAGCGGGACTAAGAGCTCCTACGAGCAGTACTTC. Encoded protein: CSGSGTKSSYEQYF.